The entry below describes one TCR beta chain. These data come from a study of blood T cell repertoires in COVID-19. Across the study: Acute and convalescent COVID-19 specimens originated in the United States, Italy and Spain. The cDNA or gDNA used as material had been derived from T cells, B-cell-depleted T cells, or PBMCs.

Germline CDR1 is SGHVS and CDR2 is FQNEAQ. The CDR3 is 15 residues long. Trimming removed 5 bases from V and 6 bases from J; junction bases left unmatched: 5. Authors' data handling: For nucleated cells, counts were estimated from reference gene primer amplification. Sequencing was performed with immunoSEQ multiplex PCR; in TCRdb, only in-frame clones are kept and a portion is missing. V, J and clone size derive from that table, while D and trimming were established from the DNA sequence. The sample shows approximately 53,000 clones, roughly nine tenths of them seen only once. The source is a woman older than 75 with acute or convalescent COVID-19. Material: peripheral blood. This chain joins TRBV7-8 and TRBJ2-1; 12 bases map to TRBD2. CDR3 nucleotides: TGTGCCAGCAGCCCAGGACTAGCGGGGCTCAATGAGCAGTTCTTC. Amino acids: CASSPGLAGLNEQFF.